This TCR beta chain was retrieved from a study of PD-L1 blockade in urothelial cancer. Study information: Intravenous atezolizumab, 1,200 mg every 3 weeks, was begun by patients in the mid-2010s. In terms of prior chemotherapy, patients had received 0 to 3 regimens. The analyses of blood took place 3 weeks (second dose) and 6 weeks after treatment start.

It was locally advanced or metastatic urothelial carcinoma that patients had. TCRdb's copy holds only in-frame clones and misses some; the assay was immunoSEQ multiplex PCR. The sample has tens of thousands of clones; 88% are singletons. The CDR3 runs to 15 residues. This clone was counted a single time. The TCR was taken from a man in his forties or fifties with urothelial cancer. The V and J genes are TRBV7-5 and TRBJ1-2; the tabulated D call, TRBD1, remains unverified against the DNA. TRBV7-5 is a documented pseudogene. Specimen: PBMCs, collected around atezolizumab (anti-PD-L1) treatment. The CDR3 region is CARRTDRGYNYGYTF. The CDR3 DNA is TGTGCCAGAAGAACCGACAGGGGGTATAACTATGGCTACACCTTC.